One sample yielded the 27 T cell receptor beta chains listed below, sequenced in a study of T-cell reconstitution after alpha-beta-depleted transplantation in children. The library targeted TCRbeta and was prepared with unique molecular identifiers. One entry per CDR3 protein, called by TCRdb with MiXCR from the PCR reads. The profile covers roughly 590,000 distinct CDR3 sequences, with 16% appearing a single time and approximately 1% taken by the ten largest. The specimen comprised PBMCs from the stem cell graft donor, sampled from the stem cell graft. Receptors originate from a human donor who donated a stem cell graft to a child with acute myeloid leukemia.

This rearrangement joins TRBV6-2 or TRBV6-3 to TRBJ1-2; D may be TRBD1 (5 bases). This CDR3 has 13 residues. Trimming took off 2 bases at V and 8 bases at J, with 12 bases between the two ends. Germline V gives CDR1 MNHEY, CDR2 SVGEGT. CDR3 in DNA: TGTGCCAGCAGTTACGTCCAGGGTTGGGGCTACACCTTC. This encodes CASSYVQGWGYTF.

This clonotype was observed a few times. The rearrangement uses TRBV4-3 and TRBJ1-2, with TRBD1 as a possible D gene (6 bases). V lost 4 bases to trimming and J lost 4 bases, with 19 bases between them. Germline CDR1 reads LGHNA; CDR2 reads YSLEER. CDR3 size: 16 residues. The CDR3 coding sequence is TGCGCCAGCAGCCCGTCAGGGGCAGTCCTGGGCTATGGCTACACCTTC. As protein: CASSPSGAVLGYGYTF.

In its sample, this clonotype was seen many times. This rearrangement joins TRBV12-5 to TRBJ2-7; 8 positions agree with TRBD2. The CDR3 covers 14 residues. V shed 1 base and J 3 bases; nucleotides not matched to a gene: 2. The germline CDR1 and CDR2 sequences are LGHNT and FRNRAP. The CDR3 loop is CASGLGGGIYEQYF. CDR3 DNA: TGTGCTAGTGGTTTGGGCGGGGGGATCTACGAGCAGTACTTC.

This clonotype was seen at least ten times. The chain couples TRBV20-1 to TRBJ2-1, with 7 nucleotides matching TRBD1. Trimming at V came to 5 bases and at J to 0 bases, leaving 4 bases not matched to a gene. CDR1 and CDR2 (germline): DFQATT, SNEGSKA (reference sequence). The CDR3 runs to 14 residues. As DNA, the CDR3 is TGCAGTGCTTCCCGGGACAGCTCCTACAATGAGCAGTTCTTC. The encoded protein is CSASRDSSYNEQFF.

This clonotype came up a few times. The genes are TRBV11-1 and TRBJ1-1; D call uncertain. The CDR3 is made up of 18 amino acids. Per germline, CDR1 SGHAT and CDR2 FQDESV (reference sequence). V gave up 2 bases and J gave up 1 base, with 20 bases separating them. The CDR3 protein is CASSLTGGLRLENTEAFF. The CDR3 region has the DNA TGTGCCAGCAGCTTAACCGGTGGACTCCGCTTGGAGAACACTGAAGCTTTCTTT.

This clonotype was seen many times. This chain uses TRBV5-5 with TRBJ1-2; the D gene is possibly TRBD1 (6 bases). The CDR3 length is 14 residues. Trimming stripped 3 bases from V and 4 bases from J, with 13 bases between. CDR1 is SGHKS and CDR2 is YYEKEE in the germline V gene (reference sequence). The CDR3 sequence: CASSSLQGTYGYTF. In nucleotides, the CDR3 is TGTGCCAGCAGCTCCCTCCAGGGGACCTATGGCTACACCTTC.

This clonotype was seen a handful of times. J is TRBJ1-2 and V is TRBV12-5, with 7 bases matching TRBD1. V lost 3 bases to trimming and J lost 6 bases; unmatched junction nucleotides: 7. The CDR3 runs 14 residues. From germline, CDR1 is LGHNT and CDR2 FRNRAP. The CDR3 DNA follows: TGTGCTAGTGGTTTCCAGGGGGAGTGGAATGGCTACACCTTC. It specifies CASGFQGEWNGYTF.

The gene calls are TRBV6-2 or TRBV6-3 and TRBJ2-7; perhaps TRBD2 as D (7 bases). Germline assignment: CDR1 MNHEY and CDR2 SVGEGT. This CDR3 contains 14 residues. V dropped 5 bases and J dropped 3 bases, with 14 bases sitting between them. The CDR3 DNA reads TGTGCCAGCAGTCCCCCAGGGGAGGGCTACGAGCAGTACGTC. This codes for CASSPPGEGYEQYV.

This clonotype was counted many times. The chain carries TRBV7-2 and TRBJ1-2; D gene unclear. The CDR3 is 13 residues long. From germline, CDR1 is SGHTA and CDR2 FQGNSA. The V end lost 1 base, the J end lost 8 bases, and 11 bases lay between the germline ends. CDR3 amino acids: CASSLDGKSGYTF. The CDR3 DNA follows: TGTGCCAGCAGCTTAGACGGAAAGAGCGGCTACACCTTC. Drawing the rest from reference TRBV7-2 and TRBJ1-2, the complete variable domain is GAGVSQSPSNKVTEKGKDVELRCDPISGHTALYWYRQSLGQGLEFLIYFQGNSAPDKSGLPSDRFSAERTGGSVSTLTIQRTQQEDSAVYLCASSLDGKSGYTFGSGTRLTVV.

This chain uses TRBV20-1 with TRBJ2-4; D might be TRBD2 (6 bases). Per the germline V gene, CDR1 is DFQATT and CDR2 is SNEGSKA (reference sequence). V was cut by 5 bases and J by 0 bases, with 20 bases left in between. The CDR3 contains 17 residues. CDR3 amino acids: CSAVPAGRSLAKNIQYF. For the CDR3, the DNA is TGCAGTGCTGTCCCCGCGGGGCGTTCCCTAGCCAAAAACATTCAGTACTTC.

This clonotype was found many times. The chain joins TRBV27 to TRBJ2-1; D might be TRBD1 or TRBD2, each matching 7 bases. Trimming stripped 4 bases from V and 4 bases from J, with 17 bases between. This CDR3 is built from 16 residues. Germline V lookup: CDR1 MNHEY, CDR2 SMNVEV (reference sequence). CDR3 loop: CASSWGDREGYNEQFF. The CDR3 coding sequence is TGTGCCAGCAGTTGGGGAGACAGGGAGGGGTACAATGAGCAGTTCTTC.

Only a few counts were recorded for this clonotype. The rearrangement uses TRBV12-3 or TRBV12-4 and TRBJ2-1, with TRBD2 as a possible D gene (6 bases). The V gene lost 9 bases and the J gene lost 7 bases, with 16 bases spanning the gap. CDR3 length: 13 residues. CDR3 coding DNA: TGTGCCAGTGTCGGCGGGGTGGCAAATGAGCAGTTCTTC. It specifies CASVGGVANEQFF.

This clonotype came up a few times. The genes are TRBV7-7 and TRBJ2-5, with D possibly matching TRBD1 (5 bases). Trimming removed 3 bases from V and 3 bases from J, with 14 bases in between. Germline lookup yields CDR1 SSHAT and CDR2 FNYEAQ (reference sequence). The CDR3 loop spans 15 amino acids. CDR3 loop: CASSFSSQGKETQYF. CDR3 bases: TGTGCCAGCAGCTTTAGTTCCCAGGGAAAAGAGACCCAGTACTTC.

This clonotype has a count of ten or more. V gene TRBV27 combines with J gene TRBJ2-1, with D perhaps TRBD2 (5 bases). The CDR3 runs 17 residues. CDR1 and CDR2 from the germline V gene are MNHEY and SMNVEV (reference sequence). Trimming left V 3 bases short and J 0 bases short, with 15 bases between. The CDR3 region is CASSLVLFGSSYNEQFF. In DNA, the CDR3 is TGTGCCAGCAGTTTGGTCCTATTTGGGAGCTCCTACAATGAGCAGTTCTTC.

In this sample, this clonotype turned up a few times. The rearrangement uses TRBV7-2 and TRBJ2-7; D perhaps matches TRBD1 (6 bases). Trimming cost V 2 bases and J 3 bases, with 8 bases left between them. CDR3 length: 13 amino acids. In germline, CDR1 is SGHTA, CDR2 FQGNSA. The DNA of the CDR3 is TGTGCCAGCAGCTTAAACAGGGACTACGAGCAGTACGTC. Protein product: CASSLNRDYEQYV.

This chain connects TRBV5-1 to TRBJ2-3; D unclear. The ends were cut back, 0 bases at V and 5 bases at J, with 10 bases in the middle. The germline gives CDR1 SGHRS, CDR2 YFSETQ. The CDR3 loop spans 14 amino acids. In DNA, the CDR3 is TGCGCCAGCAGCTTGGGATACCTAAAAGATACGCAGTATTTT. It is translated as CASSLGYLKDTQYF.

This clonotype was recorded many times. This chain uses TRBV12-3 or TRBV12-4 with TRBJ1-5, with unresolved D. V was pared by 0 bases and J by 6 bases, with 15 bases between. The length of the CDR3 is 16 residues. CDR3: CASSLAQIGKGQPQHF. The CDR3 DNA follows: TGTGCCAGCAGTTTAGCGCAGATAGGGAAGGGTCAGCCCCAGCATTTT.

This clonotype was counted ten times or more. The rearrangement uses TRBV20-1 and TRBJ2-1, with 11 bases aligning to TRBD1. The CDR3 has 14 residues. The V segment lost 6 bases and the J segment 6 bases; nucleotides outside the gene matches: 7. CDR1 is DFQATT, CDR2 SNEGSKA, per germline (reference sequence). CDR3 sequence reads: CSAIPDRGRNEQFF. The CDR3 nucleotides read TGCAGTGCAATCCCGGACAGGGGGCGCAATGAGCAGTTCTTC.

This clonotype was detected many times. The chain is built from TRBV20-1 and TRBJ2-7, with no clear D. Germline-derived CDR1 and CDR2 are DFQATT and SNEGSKA (reference sequence). This CDR3 has 17 amino acids. V gave up 0 bases and J gave up 4 bases, with 22 bases separating them. CDR3 sequence: CSARDAIPTVRRYEQYF. The CDR3 DNA reads TGCAGTGCTAGAGACGCAATTCCCACAGTACGCAGGTACGAGCAGTACTTC.

V gene TRBV20-1 combines with J gene TRBJ2-1; 15 bases match TRBD2. The CDR3 loop spans 15 amino acids. The germline V gene encodes CDR1 DFQATT and CDR2 SNEGSKA (reference sequence). V lost 6 bases, J lost 9 bases, and 9 bases stayed unmatched. CDR3 DNA: TGCAGTGCCCCCTCCTGGACTAGCGGGGGGGTTGAGCAGTTCTTC. Amino acid sequence: CSAPSWTSGGVEQFF.

This clonotype occurred a few times. The chain has TRBV20-1 and TRBJ2-3; D unresolved. Germline assignment: CDR1 DFQATT and CDR2 SNEGSKA (reference sequence). This CDR3 is built from 14 residues. V lost 3 bases, J lost 6 bases, and 16 bases lay in between. The CDR3 is CSASSVPLVDTQYF. CDR3 DNA sequence: TGCAGTGCTAGTTCGGTACCCCTGGTCGATACGCAGTATTTT.

The chain couples TRBV5-1 to TRBJ2-5; no clear D. The CDR3 covers 15 residues. Trimming stripped 0 bases from V and 4 bases from J, with 13 bases between. Germline V lookup: CDR1 SGHRS, CDR2 YFSETQ. This chain's CDR3 is CASSLEGWLTETQYF. CDR3 coding DNA: TGCGCCAGCAGCTTGGAAGGGTGGTTGACAGAGACCCAGTACTTC.

This chain joins TRBV20-1 and TRBJ1-2; a weak D match, TRBD1 (6 bases). With 1 base removed from V and 8 bases from J, the gap between germline ends came to 14 bases. The CDR3 sequence is 13 residues long. The germline V gene encodes CDR1 DFQATT and CDR2 SNEGSKA (reference sequence). The CDR3 nucleotides are TGCAGTGCTAGAGGGGCAGGGGTTGGCGGCTACACCTTC. It encodes CSARGAGVGGYTF.

This chain links TRBV7-2 with TRBJ2-7; D is ambiguous. CDR3 length equals 13 residues. Deletions cut 0 bases from V and 5 bases from J, with 8 bases between. Germline-derived CDR1 and CDR2 are SGHTA and FQGNSA. CDR3: CASSLAGRHEQYF. CDR3 DNA: TGTGCCAGCAGCTTAGCCGGCAGGCACGAGCAGTACTTC.

This clonotype was seen many times. J is TRBJ1-1 and V is TRBV6-5, with D perhaps TRBD1 (5 bases). The V and J ends lost 0 bases and 6 bases respectively, with 14 bases between them. From germline, CDR1 is MNHEY and CDR2 SVGAGI. The CDR3 totals 15 residues. The CDR3 DNA sequence: TGTGCCAGCAGTTACTCGAGGGGCGGGGTGGCTGAAGCTTTCTTT. Its protein product is CASSYSRGGVAEAFF.

This clonotype occurred many times. The V and J genes are TRBV20-1 and TRBJ2-1, with D perhaps TRBD2 (6 bases). Trimming pared 6 bases from V and 0 bases from J, leaving 15 bases between. Per germline, CDR1 DFQATT and CDR2 SNEGSKA (reference sequence). This CDR3 is built from 15 residues. CDR3 sequence reads: CSALSGRSSYNEQFF. The CDR3 DNA is TGCAGTGCCCTTAGCGGACGAAGCTCCTACAATGAGCAGTTCTTC.

Many counts were recorded for this clonotype. This chain connects TRBV9 to TRBJ2-1; D may be TRBD1 (6 bases). The CDR3 covers 14 residues. The germline gives CDR1 SGDLS, CDR2 YYNGEE. Trimming pared 0 bases from V and 5 bases from J, leaving 9 bases between. The CDR3 DNA reads TGTGCCAGCAGCGTAGGCAGGGGAGACAATGAGCAGTTCTTC. Amino acid sequence: CASSVGRGDNEQFF.